This T cell receptor (beta chain) was profiled in a study of blood T cell repertoires in COVID-19. Study-wide context: Sources were T cells, B-cell-depleted T cells, or PBMCs; the material itself was cDNA or gDNA.

This CDR3 contains 14 residues. V was shortened by 3 bases and J by 7 bases, with 16 bases between the two germline ends. Germline assignment: CDR1 SGDLS and CDR2 YYNGEE. Original handling: From reference gene primer amplification, estimates of nucleated cell counts were derived. Sequencing was performed with immunoSEQ multiplex PCR; in TCRdb, only in-frame clones are kept and a portion is missing. The V and J calls and clone size come from that table; D and trimming were worked out from the DNA. Of 400,000 or so clones in the sample, around 90% are singletons; the top ten hold around 2.1%. The cohort comprised adults aged about 18 to 100 years residing in 20 to 25 US areas. Allocation to cohorts depended on clinical history reported by the participants.

This TCR was recovered from a woman in her forties with acute COVID-19. This chain joins TRBV9 and TRBJ1-2; the D gene is possibly TRBD1 (6 bases). The sequencing sample was made of PBMCs or T cells enriched from blood (not recorded which). This CDR3 is CASSAVPGETGYTF. The CDR3 nucleotides read TGTGCCAGCAGCGCTGTGCCAGGGGAAACTGGCTACACCTTC.